These 18 T cell receptor beta chains share one sample of origin, sequenced in a study of shared clonotypes between healthy human individuals. Sequencing used immunoSEQ multiplex PCR; TCRdb keeps in-frame clones, though not all of them. The table has millions of clones, around nine tenths seen once. Sequenced material: naive CD4+ T cells sorted from blood. Indicated subset: CD45RA+ positively selected. The source is a man in his late teens or twenties in good health.

The J gene is TRBJ2-2, the V gene TRBV9; possibly TRBD1 or TRBD2 for D (6 bases each). This CDR3 is 17 amino acids long. Germline CDR1 reads SGDLS; CDR2 reads YYNGEE. V was clipped by 0 bases and J by 4 bases, with 16 bases between them. CDR3 nucleotides: TGTGCCAGCAGCGTAGACCCTGGAGGGGGTCCCACCGGGGAGCTGTTTTTT. Its translation is CASSVDPGGGPTGELFF.

V and J are TRBV5-1 and TRBJ2-4, with 8 positions matching TRBD1. Germline V lookup: CDR1 SGHRS, CDR2 YFSETQ. V lost 0 bases and J lost 4; bases outside the gene matches: 3. The CDR3 contains 15 residues. This chain's CDR3 is CASSLGTGTKNIQYF. CDR3 DNA: TGCGCCAGCAGCTTGGGGACAGGGACAAAAAACATTCAGTACTTC.

The chain employs TRBV30 and TRBJ2-3, with 15 positions matching TRBD2. After removal of 3 bases from V and 4 bases from J, the junction contained 5 bases not matched to a gene. The CDR3 consists of 16 residues. Germline values: CDR1 GTSNPN, CDR2 SVGIG (reference sequence). The CDR3 nucleotides read TGTGCCTGGAGCCCGGGACTAGCGGGAGGAGCAGATACGCAGTATTTT. This translates into CAWSPGLAGGADTQYF.

The rearrangement joins TRBV15 to TRBJ2-1; no definite D call. The ends were cut back, 1 base at V and 2 bases at J, with 6 bases in the middle. The CDR3 is made up of 14 amino acids. The germline V gene encodes CDR1 LNHNV and CDR2 YYDKDF (reference sequence). CDR3 loop: CATSRGVTYNEQFF. Written as DNA, the CDR3 is TGTGCCACCAGCAGAGGGGTTACCTACAATGAGCAGTTCTTC.

V and J are TRBV5-1 and TRBJ2-5; 9 bases align to TRBD1. The J call could be wrong; TRBJ2-7 is a better fit for the DNA end. There are 15 residues in the CDR3. Germline loops: CDR1 SGHRS, CDR2 YFSETQ. The CDR3 loop reads CASSSRTGATYEQYF. CDR3 coding DNA: TGCGCCAGCAGCTCGAGGACAGGGGCTACCTACGAGCAGTACTTC.

The V and J genes are TRBV7-9 and TRBJ2-2; 13 bases match TRBD2. CDR1 is SEHNR, CDR2 FQNEAQ, per germline (reference sequence). The CDR3 spans 18 residues. V trimming: 5 bases; J trimming: 3 bases; junction bases outside the gene matches: 9. The CDR3 nucleotides are TGTGCCAGCAGCAACAAACTAGCGGGAGGGCCCCACACCGGGGAGCTGTTTTTT. Protein: CASSNKLAGGPHTGELFF.

This chain uses TRBV2 with TRBJ2-3; 8 bases are a match to TRBD2. With 7 bases clipped from V and 0 bases from J, the junction kept 12 bases outside the gene matches. The CDR3 covers 17 residues. Germline values: CDR1 SNHLY, CDR2 FYNNEI. The chain's CDR3 is CASNPRLRGVSTDTQYF. CDR3 DNA sequence: TGTGCCAGCAATCCCCGTTTGCGGGGGGTTAGCACAGATACGCAGTATTTT.

J is TRBJ2-3 and V is TRBV12-5, with TRBD1 matching over 9 bases. CDR3 size: 16 residues. Germline loops: CDR1 LGHNT, CDR2 FRNRAP. Germline trimming cut 1 base from V and 1 base from J; bases unmatched to any gene: 3. As DNA, the CDR3 is TGTGCTAGTGGTTTGGGTCGGGACAGGGGCACAGATACGCAGTATTTT. Translation: CASGLGRDRGTDTQYF. Complete variable domain (other parts from reference TRBV12-5 and TRBJ2-3): DARVTQTPRHKVTEMGQEVTMRCQPILGHNTVFWYRQTMMQGLELLAYFRNRAPLDDSGMPKDRFSAEMPDATLATLKIQPSEPRDSAVYFCASGLGRDRGTDTQYFGPGTRLTVL.

The gene calls are TRBV19 and TRBJ2-1; TRBD2 agrees at 8 bases. Losses at the gene ends were 3 bases for V and 5 bases for J; bases not matched to a gene: 9. This CDR3 comprises 16 residues. The germline gives CDR1 LNHDA, CDR2 SQIVND (reference sequence). As DNA, the CDR3 is TGTGCCAGTAGTATTAGATCAGCGGGAGCGCACAATGAGCAGTTCTTC. Protein: CASSIRSAGAHNEQFF.

This chain joins TRBV27 and TRBJ1-6, with 9 bases fitting TRBD1. V lost 6 bases, J lost 11 bases, and 8 bases stayed unmatched. This CDR3 region has 14 residues. Germline V lookup: CDR1 MNHEY, CDR2 SMNVEV (reference sequence). CDR3 in amino acids: CASRAGTGQTPLHF. CDR3 DNA sequence: TGTGCCAGCAGGGCCGGGACAGGGCAGACACCCCTCCACTTT.

For this clone: Different DNA sequences within this sample yield the same CDR3. The chain is built from TRBV18 and TRBJ1-5; D remains ambiguous. CDR3 size: 13 residues. Trimming removed 2 bases at V and 5 bases at J, with 7 bases between. The germline gives CDR1 KGHSH, CDR2 LQKENI. The CDR3 spells CASSPGLDQPQHF. The CDR3 DNA is TGTGCCAGCTCACCAGGGCTGGATCAGCCCCAGCATTTT.

This chain joins TRBV27 and TRBJ1-5, with a weak D call TRBD1 (5 bases). The ends were cut back, 5 bases at V and 6 bases at J, with 14 bases in the middle. From germline, CDR1 is MNHEY and CDR2 SMNVEV (reference sequence). The CDR3 has 14 residues. The CDR3 sequence: CASSSGKGFQPQHF. The CDR3 nucleotides read TGTGCCAGCAGTAGTGGCAAGGGGTTTCAGCCCCAGCATTTT.

The chain employs TRBV30 and TRBJ2-2; D is unresolved. CDR1 GTSNPN and CDR2 SVGIG come from the germline V gene (reference sequence). The CDR3 runs to 15 residues. The germline V and J ends were trimmed by 1 base and 0 bases, with 9 bases remaining between them. The CDR3 spells CAWSARLANTGELFF. CDR3 DNA sequence: TGTGCCTGGAGTGCTAGGCTCGCGAACACCGGGGAGCTGTTTTTT. The full variable domain, in which reference TRBV30 and TRBJ2-2 provide the parts outside the CDR3, is SQTIHQWPATLVQPVGSPLSLECTVEGTSNPNLYWYRQAAGRGLQLLFYSVGIGQISSEVPQNLSASRPQDRQFILSSKKLLLSDSGFYLCAWSARLANTGELFFGEGSRLTVL.

About this clone itself: Other DNA sequences in the same sample also yield this CDR3. The chain carries TRBV6-5 and TRBJ1-1; unclear D gene. The CDR3 sequence is 13 residues long. Germline V CDR1 and CDR2: MNHEY, SVGAGI. Trimming removed 2 bases from V and 0 bases from J, with 4 bases in between. The CDR3: CASSYDLNTEAFF. CDR3 in DNA: TGTGCCAGCAGTTACGACCTGAACACTGAAGCTTTCTTT.

The chain carries TRBV18 and TRBJ2-7; D may match TRBD1 or TRBD2 (7 bases each). The germline CDR1 and CDR2 sequences are KGHSH and LQKENI. V was shortened by 6 bases and J by 2 bases, with 14 bases between the two germline ends. This CDR3 is 14 amino acids long. CDR3 in amino acids: CASSGGGSTYEQYF. The CDR3 nucleotides are TGTGCCAGCTCGGGAGGGGGCTCGACCTACGAGCAGTACTTC.

Regarding this clone: Germline and junction disagree at one end, which may indicate a read error. Distinct nucleotide sequences in the sample also encode this CDR3. The rearrangement uses TRBV6-5 and TRBJ2-7; D tentatively reads TRBD1 or TRBD2 (5 bases each). The CDR3 length is 14 residues. Germline assignment: CDR1 MNHEY and CDR2 SVGAGI. In DNA, the CDR3 is TGTGCCAGTAGTTCCTGGGACGGGACCTACGAGCAGTACTTC. This codes for CASSSWDGTYEQYF.

This chain uses TRBV5-6 with TRBJ2-2; a possible D gene is TRBD2 (6 bases). The V and J ends lost 3 bases and 4 bases respectively, with 13 bases between them. The CDR3 runs to 15 residues. CDR1 and CDR2 from the germline V gene are SGHDT and YYEEEE. CDR3 region: CASSSELAPTGELFF. The DNA of the CDR3 is TGTGCCAGCAGCTCGGAACTAGCACCCACCGGGGAGCTGTTTTTT.

The V call is TRBV30, the J call TRBJ2-5, with 9 nucleotides matching TRBD2. CDR1 is GTSNPN and CDR2 is SVGIG in the germline V gene (reference sequence). The CDR3 covers 16 residues. V shed 3 bases and J 5 bases; nucleotides not matched to a gene: 13. The CDR3 DNA reads TGTGCCTGGAGCCTAGGGGGACTAGCACTTCGGGAGACCCAGTACTTC. Amino acid sequence: CAWSLGGLALRETQYF.